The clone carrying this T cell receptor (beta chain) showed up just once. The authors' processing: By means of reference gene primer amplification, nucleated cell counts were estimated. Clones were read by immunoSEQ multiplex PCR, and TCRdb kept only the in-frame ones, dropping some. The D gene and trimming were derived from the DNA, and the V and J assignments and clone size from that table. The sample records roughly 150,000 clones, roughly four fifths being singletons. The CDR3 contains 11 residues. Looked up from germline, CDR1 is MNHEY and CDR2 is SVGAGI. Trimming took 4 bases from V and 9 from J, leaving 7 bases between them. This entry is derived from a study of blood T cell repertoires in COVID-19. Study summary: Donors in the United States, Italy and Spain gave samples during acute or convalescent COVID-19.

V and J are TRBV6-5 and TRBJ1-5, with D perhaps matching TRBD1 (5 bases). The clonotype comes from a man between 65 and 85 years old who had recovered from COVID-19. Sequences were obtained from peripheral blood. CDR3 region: CASSSGGPQHF. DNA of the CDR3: TGTGCCAGCAGTTCGGGGGGGCCCCAGCATTTT.